This T cell receptor (beta chain) was recovered during a study of blood T cell repertoires in COVID-19. TCRdb's table, derived via immunoSEQ multiplex PCR, lists solely in-frame clones and lacks some. The data contain hundreds of thousands of clones, 80% to 90% of them singletons. Germline-derived CDR1 and CDR2 are LNHDA and SQIVND (reference sequence). CDR3 length equals 12 residues. Unmatched junction bases numbered 4, after V lost 5 bases and J lost 10 bases. This clone was observed a single time. The sequencing sample was made of peripheral blood. This chain uses TRBV19 with TRBJ2-4; TRBD1 matches at 8 bases. This clonotype originated in a woman between 45 and 60 years old with COVID-19, enrolled during active disease. In DNA, the CDR3 is TGTGCCAGTAGTGCCGACAGGGGAATTCAGTACTTC. Its translation is CASSADRGIQYF.